This T cell receptor (beta chain) was found in a study of T cells in Graves' hyperthyroidism and ophthalmopathy. From RNA transcripts, TCR beta CDR3 regions were amplified. Carried out on the TCR CDR3, a first-round RT-PCR used the HTBI primer set. TCRdb itself ran the multiplex PCR reads through MiXCR, one entry per CDR3 protein. The top ten clones hold about 7.8% of a sample with some 600,000 distinct CDR3 sequences, 40% to 55% of them seen once. Sequenced material: peripheral blood or thyroid tissue (not recorded which). This clonotype originated in a young woman with Graves' hyperthyroidism.

This chain's CDR3 is CASSYGGARNTIYF. The CDR3 DNA follows: TGTGCCAGCAGTTACGGAGGGGCGAGAAACACCATATATTTT. The chain is built from TRBV6-5 and TRBJ1-3, with a tentative D call TRBD1 (5 bases). V was cut by 2 bases and J by 5 bases, with 10 bases left in between. From germline, CDR1 is MNHEY and CDR2 SVGAGI. The CDR3 covers 14 residues.